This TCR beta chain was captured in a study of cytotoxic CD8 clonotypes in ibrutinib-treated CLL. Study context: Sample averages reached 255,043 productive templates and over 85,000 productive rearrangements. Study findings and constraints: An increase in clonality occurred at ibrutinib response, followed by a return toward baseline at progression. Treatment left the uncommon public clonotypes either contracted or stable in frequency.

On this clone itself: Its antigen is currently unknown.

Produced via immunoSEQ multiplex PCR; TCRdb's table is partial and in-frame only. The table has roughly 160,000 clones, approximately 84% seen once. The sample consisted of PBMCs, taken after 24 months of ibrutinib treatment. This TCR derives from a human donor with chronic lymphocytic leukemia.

This chain's CDR3 is CASREKYTEAFF. In nucleotides, the CDR3 is TGTGCCAGCAGGGAGAAGTACACTGAAGCTTTCTTT. This chain links TRBV28 with TRBJ1-1, with D uncertain. Trimming cost V 6 bases and J 3 bases, with 8 bases left between them. The CDR3 has 12 amino acids. Germline CDR1 is MDHEN and CDR2 is SYDVKM.